This TCR beta chain was sequenced during a study of human T cells and chemical hapten exposure. MiXCR was run by TCRdb on the 5' RACE reads, yielding one entry per CDR3 protein. In the table there are under 85,000 distinct CDR3 sequences, under 10% of which are singletons. The starting material, unfractionated whole blood, was used for total RNA extraction. There are many counts of this clonotype. V gave up 4 bases and J gave up 7 bases; unmatched junction bases: 5. The CDR3 is 14 amino acids. Germline CDR1 SGHRS, CDR2 YFSETQ. This TCR was sampled from a male donor in good health. The gene calls are TRBV5-1 and TRBJ1-6; 7 bases map to TRBD1. The CDR3 DNA sequence: TGCGCCAGCAGCATAACAGGGGTCAATTCACCCCTCCACTTT. It encodes CASSITGVNSPLHF.